Listed here are 23 T cell receptor beta chains from one sample, sequenced in a study of blood T cell repertoires in COVID-19. Repertoires were generated with immunoSEQ multiplex PCR, while TCRdb's copy carries only in-frame clones and drops some. The sample consists of 40,000 to 65,000 clones, around 80% of them appearing once. The source material was peripheral blood. The source of these receptors is a human donor with active or convalescent COVID-19. The donor label of this sample is uncertain.

The J gene is TRBJ2-7, the V gene TRBV5-1, with 9 bases lining up with TRBD2. The CDR3 extends over 15 amino acids. The V and J ends lost 0 bases and 6 bases, in that order; junction bases with no gene match: 7. Germline V gives CDR1 SGHRS, CDR2 YFSETQ. CDR3 loop: CASSLDAGGVVEQYF. CDR3 bases: TGCGCCAGCAGCTTGGACGCGGGAGGGGTCGTCGAGCAGTACTTC.

J is TRBJ2-5 and V is TRBV6-5; D is perhaps TRBD2 (5 bases). The CDR3 is 13 residues long. V dropped 3 bases and J dropped 5 bases, with 10 bases sitting between them. CDR1 is MNHEY and CDR2 is SVGAGI in the germline V gene. CDR3 region: CASSYPGSETQYF. CDR3 coding DNA: TGTGCCAGCAGTTATCCGGGGTCCGAGACCCAGTACTTC.

The chain couples TRBV18 to TRBJ2-5; 8 bases fit TRBD1. The CDR3 runs 13 residues. V lost 3 bases to trimming and J lost 5 bases; unmatched junction nucleotides: 2. Germline CDR1 reads KGHSH; CDR2 reads LQKENI. CDR3: CASSPDREETQYF. For the CDR3, the DNA is TGTGCCAGCTCACCGGACAGGGAGGAGACCCAGTACTTC.

This clone has only one observation. The J gene is TRBJ2-7, the V gene TRBV2; 7 positions match TRBD1. The germline V gene has CDR1 SNHLY and CDR2 FYNNEI. V lost 8 bases, J lost 3 bases, and 10 bases stayed unmatched. This CDR3 has 14 residues. CDR3 residues: CASPPETGFYEQYF. The CDR3 region has the DNA TGTGCCAGCCCCCCCGAGACAGGGTTCTACGAGCAGTACTTC.

The rearrangement links TRBV4-1 to TRBJ1-1; 12 bases align to TRBD1. Germline trimming cut 3 bases from V and 1 base from J; bases unmatched to any gene: 0. CDR3 length: 15 amino acids. The germline V gene encodes CDR1 MGHRA and CDR2 YSYEKL. CDR3 region: CASSQGQGANTEAFF. CDR3 bases: TGCGCCAGCAGCCAGGGACAGGGGGCGAACACTGAAGCTTTCTTT.

This clone appeared a few times. This rearrangement joins TRBV7-8 to TRBJ1-3, with 7 positions matching TRBD1. CDR3 length equals 17 residues. Trimming removed 4 bases from V and 0 bases from J; junction bases left unmatched: 9. The germline V gene has CDR1 SGHVS and CDR2 FQNEAQ. In DNA, the CDR3 is TGTGCCAGCAGCTCATACACAGGGGAGCTCTCTGGAAACACCATATATTTT. It encodes CASSSYTGELSGNTIYF. Full variable domain (remainder filled in from reference TRBV7-8 and TRBJ1-3): GAGVSQSPRYKVAKRGQDVALRCDPISGHVSLFWYQQALGQGPEFLTYFQNEAQLDKSGLPSDRFFAERPEGSVSTLKIQRTQQEDSAVYLCASSSYTGELSGNTIYFGEGSWLTVV.

The chain recombines TRBV19 with TRBJ1-4; TRBD1 might be the D (6 bases). The V gene's germline CDR1 is LNHDA and CDR2 SQIVND (reference sequence). CDR3 length equals 14 residues. The V and J ends lost 7 bases and 7 bases respectively, with 16 bases between them. The CDR3 loop reads CASTPRGGGEKLFF. CDR3 nucleotides: TGTGCCAGTACCCCTCGGGGGGGCGGTGAAAAACTGTTTTTT.

This chain connects TRBV6-4 to TRBJ1-5; 7 nucleotides align to TRBD1. The CDR3 contains 15 residues. Looked up from germline, CDR1 is MRHNA and CDR2 is SNTAGT. V shed 8 bases and J 3 bases; nucleotides not matched to a gene: 10. The CDR3: CASPQRGRYNQPQHF. The CDR3 coding sequence is TGTGCCAGCCCCCAGAGGGGGCGGTACAATCAGCCCCAGCATTTT.

V is TRBV9 and J is TRBJ1-2, with D tentatively TRBD1 (5 bases). V was clipped by 5 bases and J by 4 bases, with 18 bases between them. This CDR3 comprises 15 residues. CDR1 is SGDLS and CDR2 is YYNGEE in the germline V gene. DNA of the CDR3: TGTGCCAGCAGTCCGACGACAGCCCTTTCCTATGGCTACACCTTC. Protein sequence: CASSPTTALSYGYTF.

V is TRBV24-1 and J is TRBJ1-5; D might be TRBD1 (5 bases). The V end lost 8 bases, the J end lost 4 bases, and 8 bases lay between the germline ends. Germline V gene data show CDR1 as KGHDR and CDR2 as SFDVKD. The CDR3 consists of 12 residues. The CDR3 loop reads CATTDRNQPQHF. Here the CDR3 DNA reads TGTGCCACCACCGACAGAAATCAGCCCCAGCATTTT.

The chain recombines TRBV3-1 (or the pseudogene TRBV3-2) with TRBJ1-5, with a weak D call TRBD1 (6 bases). V lost 1 base to trimming and J lost 4 bases, with 11 bases between them. There are 15 residues in the CDR3. Germline CDR1 LGHDT, CDR2 YNNKEL (reference sequence). The CDR3 DNA follows: TGTGCCAGCAGCCAAGGGACAGTTATTAATCAGCCCCAGCATTTT. This codes for CASSQGTVINQPQHF.

The chain combines TRBV19 with TRBJ1-1; 8 bases map to TRBD1. The V segment lost 5 bases and the J segment 1 base; nucleotides outside the gene matches: 12. The germline CDR1 and CDR2 sequences are LNHDA and SQIVND (reference sequence). The CDR3 consists of 17 residues. CDR3 nucleotide sequence: TGTGCCAGTAGTTTCCCAGGACAGGGTAGGGAGAACACTGAAGCTTTCTTT. Its translation is CASSFPGQGRENTEAFF.

J is TRBJ1-5 and V is TRBV9, with a tentative D call TRBD1 (6 bases). CDR1 is SGDLS and CDR2 is YYNGEE in the germline V gene. The CDR3 runs to 18 residues. V gave up 0 bases and J gave up 5 bases, with 21 bases separating them. As DNA, the CDR3 is TGTGCCAGCAGCGTAGGTCCAGGGGAAGTAATGAAGGATCAGCCCCAGCATTTT. It translates to CASSVGPGEVMKDQPQHF.

The genes are TRBV7-2 and TRBJ2-7; TRBD2 aligns across 13 bases. The CDR3 is 17 residues long. The V gene end was trimmed by 6 bases and the J gene end by 7 bases; junction bases not matched to a gene: 15. CDR1 and CDR2 from the germline V gene are SGHTA and FQGNSA. The CDR3 spells CASRLDGTSGASHEQYF. CDR3 DNA sequence: TGTGCCAGCAGACTGGATGGGACTAGCGGGGCTTCTCATGAGCAGTACTTC.

This clone is deemed medium-sized. CDR3 protein: CASSPSGSVGELFF. The CDR3 DNA sequence: TGTGCCAGCAGCCCTAGCGGGAGTGTCGGGGAGCTGTTTTTT. The rearrangement joins TRBV9 to TRBJ2-2; 10 bases line up with TRBD2. The CDR3 loop spans 14 amino acids. Germline CDR1 reads SGDLS; CDR2 reads YYNGEE. Trimming at V came to 4 bases and at J to 7 bases, leaving 4 bases not matched to a gene.

The chain has TRBV24-1 and TRBJ1-5; D might be TRBD1 (6 bases). The CDR3 loop spans 14 amino acids. Trimming shortened V by 4 bases and J by 3 bases, and 9 bases separated the two germline ends. In germline, CDR1 is KGHDR, CDR2 SFDVKD. In nucleotides, the CDR3 is TGTGCCACCAGTGACGGGGGGCACAATCAGCCCCAGCATTTT. As protein: CATSDGGHNQPQHF.

This clone was counted at least ten times. The chain employs TRBV6-6 and TRBJ1-3; D uncertain. CDR1 is MNHNY and CDR2 is SVGAGI in the germline V gene (reference sequence). This CDR3 contains 13 residues. The ends were cut back, 6 bases at V and 4 bases at J, with 10 bases in the middle. The CDR3 is CASSTTNGNTIYF. The CDR3 region has the DNA TGTGCCAGCAGCACCACTAACGGAAACACCATATATTTT.

This clone was detected only a few times. The chain carries TRBV7-2 and TRBJ2-5; 8 bases align to TRBD2. Trimming at V came to 3 bases and at J to 5 bases, leaving 8 bases not matched to a gene. In germline, CDR1 is SGHTA, CDR2 FQGNSA. CDR3 length: 15 amino acids. The CDR3 loop is CASSFSGSIYETQYF. The DNA for the CDR3 is TGTGCCAGCAGCTTCAGCGGGAGTATATATGAGACCCAGTACTTC.

This chain connects TRBV5-6 to TRBJ1-4; the match to TRBD1 covers 8 bases. The ends lost 4 bases at V and 6 bases at J; junction bases unmatched: 8. Germline assignment: CDR1 SGHDT and CDR2 YYEEEE. There are 15 residues in the CDR3. In nucleotides, the CDR3 is TGTGCCAGCAGCCGGACAGGACAGGGTGATGAAAAACTGTTTTTT. Translated, it gives CASSRTGQGDEKLFF.

The chain joins TRBV3-1 (or the pseudogene TRBV3-2) to TRBJ2-1, with 10 bases identical to TRBD2. With V trimmed by 0 bases and J by 8 bases, 7 bases remained unmatched. The CDR3 is 16 residues long. From germline, CDR1 is LGHDT and CDR2 YNNKEL (reference sequence). DNA for the CDR3: TGTGCCAGCAGCCAAGATAGGAGCGGGAGGGGGGATGAGCAGTTCTTC. Amino acid sequence: CASSQDRSGRGDEQFF.

The sample holds a few counts of this clone. The chain carries TRBV6-2 or TRBV6-3 and TRBJ2-2, with D tentatively TRBD2 (5 bases). CDR3 length: 13 amino acids. In germline, CDR1 is MNHEY, CDR2 SVGEGT. Trimming took 6 bases from V and 8 from J, leaving 13 bases between them. For the CDR3, the DNA is TGTGCCAGCAGCCGGGCCCAGCGGGGGGAGCTGTTTTTT. Its protein is CASSRAQRGELFF.

The rearrangement links TRBV12-3 or TRBV12-4 to TRBJ1-2; D unclear. V was clipped by 7 bases and J by 7 bases, with 16 bases between them. The CDR3 consists of 13 residues. In DNA, the CDR3 is TGTGCCAGCACACGAGAGGGAGCCGGTGGCTACACCTTC. Residues: CASTREGAGGYTF.

This chain connects TRBV29-1 to TRBJ2-3; D is tentatively TRBD1 or TRBD2 (5 bases each). Germline lookup yields CDR1 SQVTM and CDR2 ANQGSEA. CDR3 length equals 11 residues. The V end was cut by 7 bases, the J end by 6 bases, with 11 bases between. CDR3 sequence: CSGGRRDTQYF. CDR3 DNA sequence: TGCAGCGGGGGACGGAGGGATACGCAGTATTTT.